This T cell receptor (beta chain) comes out of a study of T cell responses to AZD1222 COVID-19 vaccine. Whole-study context: Whether given at about 4 or about 12 weeks, second doses were pooled.

The CDR3 loop spans 15 amino acids. Trimming removed 0 bases from V and 2 bases from J, with 10 bases in between. Germline CDR1 and CDR2: SGHAT and FQNNGV. TCRdb's copy holds only in-frame clones and misses some; the assay was immunoSEQ multiplex PCR. The repertoire includes around 130,000 clones, approximately 83% of them detected once, and approximately 8.5% sits in the top ten. The rearrangement joins TRBV11-2 to TRBJ1-1; D not resolved. The receptor was derived from an adult in good health. Source: peripheral blood, taken on day 0 of AZD1222 vaccination. Here the CDR3 reads CASSLERLSNTEAFF. The CDR3 DNA is TGTGCCAGCAGCTTAGAAAGACTCTCCAACACTGAAGCTTTCTTT.